This T cell receptor (beta chain) was found in a study of CD8 T cells in ankylosing spondylitis. Whole-study results and caveats: Ankylosing spondylitis blood seemed to carry a telltale TCR beta motif made of about 8 highly homologous variants. Matched ankylosing spondylitis synovial fluid reportedly showed significant enrichment of disease-linked clones.

TCRdb used MiXCR to reprocess the 5' RACE reads, holding one entry per CDR3 protein. In the table there are more than 110,000 distinct CDR3 sequences, approximately 9.2% of which are singletons. This clonotype was seen a handful of times. The antigen remains unidentified. The TCR was taken from a male donor with ankylosing spondylitis. Material for sequencing was synovial fluid, either unsorted or a sorted T cell fraction (not recorded which).

DNA for the CDR3: TGCGCCAGCCACCGGGACACACAAACCGGGGAGCTGTTTTTT. Translated, it gives CASHRDTQTGELFF. The chain joins TRBV5-1 to TRBJ2-2, with a possible D match to TRBD1 (6 bases). Deletions cut 7 bases from V and 5 bases from J, with 15 bases between. The CDR3 runs to 14 residues. Per the germline V gene, CDR1 is SGHRS and CDR2 is YFSETQ.